The sequence of this T cell receptor beta chain was determined in a study of blood T cell repertoires in COVID-19. Sequenced by immunoSEQ multiplex PCR; TCRdb stores in-frame clones only, minus some. The sample lists 200,000 or so clones; roughly 84% were seen once. CDR3 size: 15 residues. From germline, CDR1 is SGHVS and CDR2 FQNEAQ. Trimming left V 1 base short and J 7 bases short, with 16 bases between. V is TRBV7-8 and J is TRBJ1-1; D ambiguous. The receptor was derived from a human donor in a cohort sampled during active COVID-19. The sequenced sample consisted of peripheral blood. CDR3 in DNA: TGTGCCAGCAGCTTAGACGGAGTGCGGGCGGGTGAAGCTTTCTTT. Translation gives CASSLDGVRAGEAFF. The variable domain in full, completed from reference TRBV7-8 and TRBJ1-1, reads GAGVSQSPRYKVAKRGQDVALRCDPISGHVSLFWYQQALGQGPEFLTYFQNEAQLDKSGLPSDRFFAERPEGSVSTLKIQRTQQEDSAVYLCASSLDGVRAGEAFFGQGTRLTVV.